This T cell receptor (beta chain) originates from a study of blood T cell repertoires in COVID-19. In the study overall: Samples of COVID-19 (acute and convalescent) were obtained from the United States, Italy and Spain. Sample material is recorded as cDNA or gDNA derived from T cells, B-cell-depleted T cells, or PBMCs.

The CDR3 has 16 amino acids. The V and J ends lost 4 bases and 0 bases respectively, with 16 bases between them. Per the germline V gene, CDR1 is SGHNT and CDR2 is YYREEE (reference sequence). In the study's own analysis: Reference gene primer amplification in the assay estimated nucleated cell counts. Produced via immunoSEQ multiplex PCR; TCRdb's table is partial and in-frame only. From that table come the V and J calls and clone size; the DNA was used to work out D and trimming. This table holds 55,000 to 75,000 clones, around nine tenths found once. The sample was peripheral blood. The sequence derives from a man aged 55 to 70 with acute or convalescent COVID-19. The V gene is TRBV5-4, the J gene TRBJ1-1, with TRBD1 as a possible D gene (5 bases). CDR3 sequence reads: CASSPGHSNMNTEAFF. The CDR3 DNA sequence: TGTGCCAGCAGCCCCGGACATAGTAACATGAACACTGAAGCTTTCTTT.